The 19 T cell receptor beta chains listed next were all sequenced from one sample in a study of identical twins. TCRdb used MiXCR to reprocess the 5' RACE reads, holding one entry per CDR3 protein. The repertoire has roughly 710,000 distinct CDR3 sequences, roughly 6% of them found once; the top ten carry approximately 2%. The sample comprised naive T cells sorted from blood. The receptors were gathered from a man between 18 and 35 years old in good health.

In its sample, this clonotype was seen many times. V usage is TRBV7-9 and J usage is TRBJ1-2, with 7 bases that match TRBD1. From germline, CDR1 is SEHNR and CDR2 FQNEAQ (reference sequence). Germline trimming cut 3 bases from V and 9 bases from J; bases unmatched to any gene: 4. CDR3 length equals 12 residues. CDR3 sequence reads: CASSFTGVRYTF. CDR3 coding DNA: TGTGCCAGCAGCTTTACAGGGGTTCGCTACACCTTC.

This clonotype was seen repeatedly, ten times or more. The chain links TRBV6-5 to TRBJ2-5; 12 positions agree with TRBD2. The germline CDR1 and CDR2 sequences are MNHEY and SVGAGI. The V segment lost 0 bases and the J segment 0 bases; nucleotides outside the gene matches: 5. The CDR3 consists of 18 residues. Written as DNA, the CDR3 is TGTGCCAGCAGTTACTCGAGACTAGCGGGAGAGAACCAAGAGACCCAGTACTTC. Its translation is CASSYSRLAGENQETQYF.

There are many counts of this clonotype. The gene calls are TRBV12-3 or TRBV12-4 and TRBJ2-5; 7 bases are shared with TRBD2. The trim removed 3 bases at V and 5 bases at J, leaving 18 bases unmatched. The CDR3 covers 18 residues. The CDR3 sequence: CASSFSFGLDPWRETQYF. The CDR3 bases are TGTGCCAGCAGTTTTTCTTTCGGACTAGACCCATGGCGGGAGACCCAGTACTTC.

This sequence joins TRBV28 and TRBJ1-5; D remains unclear. The germline V and J ends were trimmed by 6 bases and 4 bases, with 16 bases remaining between them. The CDR3 has 15 amino acids. Germline-derived CDR1 and CDR2 are MDHEN and SYDVKM. CDR3 sequence: CASRTPGVTNQPQHF. CDR3 DNA sequence: TGTGCCAGCAGGACCCCTGGGGTGACGAATCAGCCCCAGCATTTT.

This clonotype occurred a few times. The chain uses TRBV27 and TRBJ2-7; maybe TRBD2 (5 bases). The CDR3 loop spans 12 amino acids. CDR1 is MNHEY and CDR2 is SMNVEV in the germline V gene (reference sequence). The germline V and J ends were trimmed by 3 bases and 9 bases, with 12 bases remaining between them. CDR3 in amino acids: CASSFPGGPQYV. The CDR3 DNA follows: TGTGCCAGCAGTTTCCCCGGCGGGCCGCAGTACGTC.

Ten or more counts support this clonotype. The rearrangement links TRBV11-2 to TRBJ2-1; D gene unclear. Germline CDR1 and CDR2: SGHAT and FQNNGV. V dropped 7 bases and J dropped 4 bases, with 11 bases sitting between them. This CDR3 comprises 13 residues. This chain's CDR3 is CASTPIQYNEQFF. The CDR3 bases are TGTGCCAGCACTCCGATTCAGTACAATGAGCAGTTCTTC. Combining the CDR3 with reference TRBV11-2 and TRBJ2-1 gives the whole variable domain EAGVAQSPRYKIIEKRQSVAFWCNPISGHATLYWYQQILGQGPKLLIQFQNNGVVDDSQLPKDRFSAERLKGVDSTLKIQPAKLEDSAVYLCASTPIQYNEQFFGPGTRLTVL.

This sequence joins TRBV7-9 and TRBJ2-2; 7 bases map to TRBD2. V shed 2 bases, J shed 7 bases, and the junction held 7 bases outside the gene matches. The CDR3 is made up of 15 amino acids. Germline CDR1 and CDR2: SEHNR and FQNEAQ (reference sequence). Here the CDR3 reads CASSLMSSGSGELFF. CDR3 DNA: TGTGCCAGCAGCTTAATGTCTAGCGGAAGCGGGGAGCTGTTTTTT.

This clonotype was observed a handful of times. The rearrangement uses TRBV6-1 and TRBJ2-7; D unclear. V dropped 5 bases and J dropped 3 bases, with 11 bases sitting between them. The CDR3 loop spans 13 amino acids. From germline, CDR1 is MNHNS and CDR2 SASEGT. The CDR3 nucleotides read TGTGCCAGCAGTAGGACGGCAAACTACGAGCAGTACGTC. Residues: CASSRTANYEQYV.

This chain joins TRBV2 and TRBJ2-1, with 11 nucleotides matching TRBD2. CDR1 and CDR2 (germline): SNHLY, FYNNEI. The V and J ends lost 7 bases and 9 bases, in that order; junction bases with no gene match: 8. The CDR3 sequence is 14 residues long. The CDR3 is CASIRLAGQAEQFF. CDR3 bases: TGTGCCAGCATAAGACTAGCGGGACAGGCTGAGCAGTTCTTC.

This clonotype was observed at least ten times. V gene TRBV10-3 combines with J gene TRBJ2-7; tentatively, D is TRBD2 (6 bases). Germline loops: CDR1 ENHRY, CDR2 SYGVKD. The CDR3 contains 17 residues. Trimming removed 0 bases from V and 9 bases from J, with 24 bases in between. CDR3: CAISESPGNKPGDGQYV. As DNA, the CDR3 is TGTGCCATCAGTGAGTCTCCAGGTAATAAACCGGGAGATGGGCAGTACGTC.

The J gene is TRBJ1-1, the V gene TRBV7-3, with D maybe TRBD1 (5 bases). Trimming shortened V by 0 bases and J by 6 bases, and 14 bases separated the two germline ends. The CDR3 contains 15 residues. Germline loops: CDR1 SGHTA, CDR2 FQGTGA. The chain's CDR3 is CASSLTPSGAPEAFF. CDR3 nucleotide sequence: TGTGCCAGCAGCTTAACGCCATCTGGGGCCCCTGAAGCTTTCTTT.

V and J are TRBV30 and TRBJ1-2; no reliable D call. Germline V gene sequence: CDR1 GTSNPN, CDR2 SVGIG (reference sequence). CDR3 length equals 11 residues. Trimming stripped 4 bases from V and 3 bases from J, with 6 bases between. The CDR3: CAWMRDYGYTF. CDR3 nucleotides: TGTGCCTGGATGCGGGACTATGGCTACACCTTC.

This clonotype was recorded at least ten times. This chain uses TRBV29-1 with TRBJ2-7, with 9 bases identical to TRBD1. The ends lost 2 bases at V and 2 bases at J; junction bases unmatched: 7. The germline V gene has CDR1 SQVTM and CDR2 ANQGSEA. This CDR3 contains 15 residues. The CDR3 reads CSVEKRGQGTYEQYF. The CDR3 DNA reads TGCAGCGTTGAAAAACGAGGACAGGGGACCTACGAGCAGTACTTC.

This clonotype was seen a handful of times. The chain uses TRBV12-3 or TRBV12-4 and TRBJ2-4, with D unresolved. V dropped 6 bases and J dropped 0 bases, with 12 bases sitting between them. This CDR3 is built from 15 residues. As DNA, the CDR3 is TGTGCCAGCAGCTTGGAGAATTTAGCCAAAAACATTCAGTACTTC. This codes for CASSLENLAKNIQYF.

This clonotype was observed many times. The chain joins TRBV9 to TRBJ1-5, with D maybe TRBD1 (5 bases). The CDR3 contains 14 residues. Trimming removed 0 bases at V and 7 bases at J, with 11 bases between. CDR1 is SGDLS, CDR2 YYNGEE, per germline. The CDR3, as DNA: TGTGCCAGCAGCGTAGAGGGGAACAGCCAGCCCCAGCATTTT. It is translated as CASSVEGNSQPQHF.

This clonotype appeared many times. V gene TRBV10-3 combines with J gene TRBJ1-2; 7 bases map to TRBD1. The V gene end was trimmed by 3 bases and the J gene end by 0 bases; junction bases not matched to a gene: 1. Germline lookup yields CDR1 ENHRY and CDR2 SYGVKD. The CDR3 is 14 amino acids. Written as DNA, the CDR3 is TGTGCCATCAGTGATGGGACAGCTAACTATGGCTACACCTTC. This translates into CAISDGTANYGYTF.

A few counts support this clonotype. The chain couples TRBV3-1 to TRBJ2-2; D tentatively reads TRBD1 or TRBD2 (6 bases each). From germline, CDR1 is LGHDT and CDR2 YNNKEL (reference sequence). The CDR3 runs 14 residues. V shed 0 bases and J shed 14 bases, with 16 bases lying between them. DNA for the CDR3: TGTGCCAGCAGCCAAGATGTCCGGGGGCTGTACCTGTTTTTT. Protein product: CASSQDVRGLYLFF.

This clonotype showed up just a few times. The chain uses TRBV15 and TRBJ2-7, with 9 bases identical to TRBD1. The CDR3 runs to 15 residues. The V gene end was trimmed by 4 bases and the J gene end by 0 bases; junction bases not matched to a gene: 4. The V gene's germline CDR1 is LNHNV and CDR2 YYDKDF (reference sequence). The CDR3 loop is CATSTGTGSSYEQYF. The CDR3, as DNA: TGTGCCACCAGCACCGGGACAGGGAGCTCCTACGAGCAGTACTTC.

This clonotype showed up many times. The chain is built from TRBV24-1 and TRBJ2-4, with D possibly being TRBD1 or TRBD2 (5 bases each). The CDR3 is made up of 15 amino acids. CDR1 and CDR2 from the germline V gene are KGHDR and SFDVKD. The germline V and J ends were trimmed by 0 bases and 6 bases, with 11 bases remaining between them. CDR3 loop: CATSDLPLRGNIQYF. For the CDR3, the DNA is TGTGCCACCAGTGATTTGCCTCTGAGGGGAAACATTCAGTACTTC.